These 15 T cell receptor beta chains share one sample of origin, sequenced in a study of CD8 T cells in ankylosing spondylitis. TCRdb fed the 5' RACE reads into MiXCR, producing one record per CDR3 protein. The top ten hold roughly 4% of the sample, which has approximately 300,000 distinct CDR3 sequences, around 21% seen once. Source material: blood, either unsorted or a sorted T cell fraction (not recorded which). These receptors originate from a female donor with ankylosing spondylitis or in good health (not recorded which).

A few counts support this clonotype. V is TRBV27 and J is TRBJ2-1; no firm D call. V dropped 1 base and J dropped 8 bases, with 3 bases sitting between them. Germline assignment: CDR1 MNHEY and CDR2 SMNVEV (reference sequence). The CDR3 loop spans 11 amino acids. CDR3 region: CASSLWDEQFF. The CDR3 nucleotides are TGTGCCAGCAGTTTATGGGATGAGCAGTTCTTC.

This clonotype occurred a few times. The V call is TRBV7-9, the J call TRBJ1-4; D perhaps matches TRBD1 (6 bases). Germline V gives CDR1 SEHNR, CDR2 FQNEAQ (reference sequence). V shed 5 bases and J shed 5 bases, with 15 bases lying between them. The CDR3 runs to 15 residues. The CDR3 nucleotides are TGTGCCAGCAGCGCGACAGGAGGGGGGAATGAAAAACTGTTTTTT. It translates to CASSATGGGNEKLFF.

This clonotype was found a few times. The gene calls are TRBV6-1 and TRBJ1-2; a possible D gene is TRBD1 (5 bases). The germline CDR1 and CDR2 sequences are MNHNS and SASEGT. The CDR3 is made up of 15 amino acids. The ends were cut back, 7 bases at V and 3 bases at J, with 18 bases in the middle. CDR3 amino acids: CASTGAGTADYGYTF. DNA for the CDR3: TGTGCCAGCACAGGAGCTGGGACGGCTGACTATGGCTACACCTTC.

This clonotype was seen more than once but under ten times. This rearrangement joins TRBV5-5 to TRBJ2-3; D is ambiguous. The length of the CDR3 is 13 residues. V shed 2 bases and J shed 8 bases, with 12 bases lying between them. From germline, CDR1 is SGHKS and CDR2 YYEKEE (reference sequence). CDR3 DNA sequence: TGTGCCAGCAGCTTTGAAGGCTACGGTACGCAGTATTTT. Protein product: CASSFEGYGTQYF.

This clonotype was counted only a few times. The V gene is TRBV20-1, the J gene TRBJ2-4, with 8 bases aligning to TRBD2. Germline V gene lookup returns CDR1 DFQATT and CDR2 SNEGSKA (reference sequence). This CDR3 is 15 amino acids long. The J segment lost 7 bases and the V segment lost 2 bases, leaving 10 bases of the junction unmatched. CDR3 nucleotide sequence: TGCAGTGCTAGACCAGGACTAGCCGTGGCGAACATTCAGTACTTC. Amino acid sequence: CSARPGLAVANIQYF.

The rearrangement links TRBV7-4 to TRBJ2-1; 8 bases map to TRBD2. The CDR3 runs to 19 residues. Germline V gene lookup returns CDR1 SGHVT and CDR2 SQSDAQ. CDR3 DNA: TGTACCTTCTGCTCAGGGAGCGGGAGAAGATCGGGCCCCTACAATGAGCAGTTCTTC. The encoded protein is CTFCSGSGRRSGPYNEQFF.

This chain connects TRBV11-3 to TRBJ2-1; D could derive from TRBD1 or TRBD2 (5 bases each). V shed 1 base and J shed 5 bases, with 15 bases lying between them. CDR3 length: 16 residues. CDR1 SGHNT and CDR2 YENEEA come from the germline V gene. The CDR3 here is CASSLGGASRHNEQFF. The CDR3 region has the DNA TGTGCCAGCAGCTTAGGAGGGGCTAGCCGACACAATGAGCAGTTCTTC. Drawing the rest from reference TRBV11-3 and TRBJ2-1, the complete variable domain is EAGVVQSPRYKIIEKKQPVAFWCNPISGHNTLYWYLQNLGQGPELLIRYENEEAVDDSQLPKDRFSAERLKGVDSTLKIQPAELGDSAVYLCASSLGGASRHNEQFFGPGTRLTVL.

The V call is TRBV4-2, the J call TRBJ2-7; D is undetermined. Germline V lookup: CDR1 LGHNA, CDR2 YNFKEQ. The CDR3 loop spans 15 amino acids. Trimming stripped 0 bases from V and 0 bases from J, with 9 bases between. The CDR3 region has the DNA TGTGCCAGCAGCCAAGATCTGAGGAGCTCCTACGAGCAGTACTTC. Translation gives CASSQDLRSSYEQYF.

The chain carries TRBV14 and TRBJ2-7; D not certain. V was trimmed by 5 bases and J by 6 bases, leaving 14 bases between them. Germline CDR1 SGHDN, CDR2 FVKESK. The CDR3 runs to 13 residues. In DNA form, the CDR3 reads TGTGCCAGCAGCTCTCGAGCGAGATCCGAGCAGTACTTC. Translation: CASSSRARSEQYF.

The genes are TRBV7-6 and TRBJ1-5; 8 bases fit TRBD1. This CDR3 is built from 16 residues. The germline V gene has CDR1 SGHVS and CDR2 FNYEAQ. V dropped 1 base and J dropped 11; count of bases not matched to a gene: 13. This chain's CDR3 is CASSLGVTGVDEAQHF. The CDR3, as DNA: TGTGCCAGCAGCTTAGGGGTGACAGGGGTTGATGAGGCCCAGCATTTT.

This sequence joins TRBV10-3 and TRBJ2-1; TRBD2 matches 11 bases. The V gene end was trimmed by 4 bases and the J gene end by 6 bases; junction bases not matched to a gene: 8. The germline CDR1 and CDR2 sequences are ENHRY and SYGVKD. The CDR3 loop spans 16 amino acids. The CDR3 DNA reads TGTGCCATCAGTGTACTAGCGGGAGTAGGGGGCAATGAGCAGTTCTTC. Protein product: CAISVLAGVGGNEQFF.

The chain links TRBV29-1 to TRBJ1-1; D might be TRBD1 (5 bases). V lost 4 bases and J 1 base, leaving 10 bases between the germline ends. This CDR3 has 13 residues. CDR1 is SQVTM, CDR2 ANQGSEA, per germline. As DNA, the CDR3 is TGCAGCGTTGGGTTTGACAGGAACACTGAAGCTTTCTTT. Encoded protein: CSVGFDRNTEAFF.

V usage is TRBV7-2 and J usage is TRBJ2-5, with D maybe TRBD2 (5 bases). Germline CDR1 reads SGHTA; CDR2 reads FQGNSA. V lost 2 bases to trimming and J lost 5 bases, with 12 bases between them. The CDR3 runs 14 residues. As DNA, the CDR3 is TGTGCCAGCAGCTTATCTTCGGGAACGGAGACCCAGTACTTC. Translated: CASSLSSGTETQYF.

This clonotype occurred a few times. The chain joins TRBV20-1 to TRBJ2-3, with TRBD2 matching 7 bases. CDR1 and CDR2 from the germline V gene are DFQATT and SNEGSKA (reference sequence). This CDR3 is 15 amino acids long. The V and J ends lost 2 bases and 6 bases, in that order; junction bases with no gene match: 11. CDR3 loop: CSARWPGRPRDTQYF. CDR3 sequence (DNA): TGCAGTGCTAGATGGCCCGGGAGGCCCCGTGATACGCAGTATTTT.

The chain uses TRBV2 and TRBJ2-7; D uncertain. The CDR3 loop spans 12 amino acids. The germline V gene has CDR1 SNHLY and CDR2 FYNNEI. Trimming took off 4 bases at V and 4 bases at J, with 8 bases between the two ends. The CDR3 DNA reads as TGTGCCAGCAGTGGGCAGCCTTACGAGCAGTACTTC. Amino acid sequence: CASSGQPYEQYF. Full variable domain (outside the CDR3, taken from reference TRBV2 and TRBJ2-7): EPEVTQTPSHQVTQMGQEVILRCVPISNHLYFYWYRQILGQKVEFLVSFYNNEISEKSEIFDDQFSVERPDGSNFTLKIRSTKLEDSAMYFCASSGQPYEQYFGPGTRLTVT.